This TCR beta chain was identified in a study of blood T cell repertoires in COVID-19. This clone was observed a few times. Original data processing: Nucleated cell counts were estimated from reference gene primer amplification. Assay used: immunoSEQ multiplex PCR; TCRdb lists only in-frame clones, some missing. The DNA was the basis for D and trimming; V, J and clone size are from that table. The sample has hundreds of thousands of clones; 75% to 85% are singletons. Germline trimming cut 5 bases from V and 4 bases from J; bases unmatched to any gene: 7. The germline V gene encodes CDR1 SEHNR and CDR2 FQNEAQ (reference sequence). This CDR3 is built from 16 residues.

The chain links TRBV7-9 to TRBJ2-1, with 11 bases lining up with TRBD2. The source material was peripheral blood. The sequence was obtained from a woman in her fifties or sixties with acute or convalescent COVID-19. CDR3 in amino acids: CASSPRTSGPYNEQFF. The CDR3 nucleotides read TGTGCCAGCAGCCCGCGGACTAGCGGGCCGTACAATGAGCAGTTCTTC. Full variable domain (rest looked up from reference TRBV7-9 and TRBJ2-1): DTGVSQNPRHKITKRGQNVTFRCDPISEHNRLYWYRQTLGQGPEFLTYFQNEAQLEKSRLLSDRFSAERPKGSFSTLEIQRTEQGDSAMYLCASSPRTSGPYNEQFFGPGTRLTVL.